This entry is about one T cell receptor (beta chain). These data are taken from a study of blood T cell repertoires in COVID-19. In the study overall: T cells, B-cell-depleted T cells, or PBMCs provided the cDNA or gDNA that served as material.

V dropped 2 bases and J dropped 5; count of bases not matched to a gene: 5. The CDR3 has 15 amino acids. Germline CDR1 and CDR2: SGHTA and FQGTGA. TCRdb keeps only in-frame clones here, not all; method: immunoSEQ multiplex PCR. Counted here are some 76,000 clones, about 90% occurring once; the ten biggest clones make up about 5.8%. The receptor was derived from a human donor in a cohort sampled during active COVID-19. The sample consisted of peripheral blood. J is TRBJ2-2 and V is TRBV7-3; 7 bases match TRBD1. CDR3 nucleotide sequence: TGTGCCAGCAGCTTACGGCAGGGGGAAACCGGGGAGCTGTTTTTT. This encodes CASSLRQGETGELFF.